These 17 T cell receptor beta chains were sequenced from one sample in a study of OX40 agonist ivuxolimab in advanced cancers. Sequenced by immunoSEQ multiplex PCR; TCRdb stores in-frame clones only, minus some. This table holds approximately 82,000 clones, around four fifths found once. Here the sequenced sample was CD4+ or CD8+ T cells sorted from blood, taken in a trial of the OX40 agonist ivuxolimab. The receptors here all came from an adult with an advanced solid tumor such as melanoma, head and neck, liver or kidney cancer.

The chain carries TRBV15 and TRBJ1-5, with 8 bases that match TRBD1. This CDR3 has 17 residues. V dropped 6 bases and J dropped 5; count of bases not matched to a gene: 15. Germline CDR1 and CDR2: LNHNV and YYDKDF (reference sequence). In DNA, the CDR3 is TGTGCCACCAGGGGCTCCGCCGGGACAGGTTATGATCAGCCCCAGCATTTT. Its translation: CATRGSAGTGYDQPQHF.

The genes are TRBV6-1 and TRBJ2-2; the D gene is possibly TRBD1 (6 bases). Trimming removed 3 bases from V and 4 bases from J, with 9 bases in between. CDR1 is MNHNS, CDR2 SASEGT, per germline. The CDR3 contains 14 residues. The CDR3 reads CASSEDRFTGELFF. In DNA form, the CDR3 reads TGTGCCAGCAGTGAGGACAGATTCACCGGGGAGCTGTTTTTT.

The V gene is TRBV4-1, the J gene TRBJ2-7; the D gene is possibly TRBD2 (5 bases). V was cut by 4 bases and J by 6 bases, with 19 bases left in between. CDR1 and CDR2 (germline): MGHRA, YSYEKL. This CDR3 has 15 residues. CDR3 residues: CASSPTVLTRVEQYF. CDR3 nucleotide sequence: TGCGCCAGCAGCCCAACGGTCCTTACTAGAGTCGAGCAGTACTTC.

This chain connects TRBV5-8 to TRBJ1-2; 7 nucleotides agree with TRBD1. J was trimmed by 1 base and V by 2 bases; bases with no gene match: 5. From germline, CDR1 is SGHTS and CDR2 YDEGEE. The CDR3 is 15 residues long. DNA for the CDR3: TGTGCCAGCAGCTTCGGACAGGTTGTTAACTATGGCTACACCTTC. It translates to CASSFGQVVNYGYTF.

This chain joins TRBV11-2 and TRBJ1-1, with D unclear. V was shortened by 1 base and J by 4 bases, with 13 bases between the two germline ends. Germline V lookup: CDR1 SGHAT, CDR2 FQNNGV. CDR3 length: 15 amino acids. CDR3 sequence reads: CASSLVARLGTEAFF. The CDR3 region has the DNA TGTGCCAGCAGCTTAGTGGCTCGACTTGGCACTGAAGCTTTCTTT.

The V call is TRBV10-3, the J call TRBJ2-2; D tentatively fits TRBD1 or TRBD2 (5 bases each). The CDR3 extends over 17 amino acids. V was trimmed by 0 bases and J by 4 bases, leaving 15 bases between them. Germline lookup yields CDR1 ENHRY and CDR2 SYGVKD. The CDR3 region has the DNA TGTGCCATCAGTGAGTCGGTAGGGGAGAGGGCCACCGGGGAGCTGTTTTTT. Translation gives CAISESVGERATGELFF.

This clone has only one observation. The chain couples TRBV7-6 to TRBJ2-5; 7 bases are a match to TRBD1. Germline trimming cut 1 base from V and 1 base from J; bases unmatched to any gene: 3. CDR3 size: 15 residues. Germline values: CDR1 SGHVS, CDR2 FNYEAQ. Here the CDR3 reads CASSLGDRAQETQYF. CDR3 DNA sequence: TGTGCCAGCAGCTTAGGGGACAGAGCCCAAGAGACCCAGTACTTC.

This sequence joins TRBV30 and TRBJ1-2; D possibly corresponds to TRBD1 (5 bases). The CDR3 length is 12 residues. V was shortened by 1 base and J by 7 bases, with 10 bases between the two germline ends. Germline V gives CDR1 GTSNPN, CDR2 SVGIG (reference sequence). CDR3 residues: CAWSDQGRGYTF. CDR3 DNA: TGTGCCTGGAGTGACCAGGGTCGTGGCTACACCTTC.

The chain links TRBV6-1 to TRBJ1-4; D may be TRBD1 (6 bases). V dropped 7 bases and J dropped 8 bases, with 20 bases sitting between them. Germline V CDR1 and CDR2: MNHNS, SASEGT. The CDR3 runs to 15 residues. CDR3 sequence: CASTLGAGVGEKLFF. The CDR3, as DNA: TGTGCCAGCACCCTGGGGGCAGGGGTAGGCGAAAAACTGTTTTTT.

This chain links TRBV6-5 with TRBJ2-1; D perhaps matches TRBD2 (8 bases). Trimming removed 6 bases at V and 8 bases at J, with 17 bases between. CDR1 and CDR2 from the germline V gene are MNHEY and SVGAGI. The length of the CDR3 is 14 residues. CDR3 in amino acids: CASRPGGGIDEQFF. In nucleotides, the CDR3 is TGTGCCAGCAGGCCGGGAGGGGGCATCGATGAGCAGTTCTTC.

The V and J genes are TRBV7-8 and TRBJ1-5; no reliable D call. V was cut by 2 bases and J by 2 bases, with 13 bases left in between. CDR1 SGHVS and CDR2 FQNEAQ come from the germline V gene. The CDR3 covers 16 residues. In nucleotides, the CDR3 is TGTGCCAGCAGCTTATCGGGCAACATGGGCAATCAGCCCCAGCATTTT. Translated: CASSLSGNMGNQPQHF.

This clone has just a few counts. The chain recombines TRBV5-1 with TRBJ1-5; D uncertain. CDR3 length equals 15 residues. Trimming removed 4 bases from V and 4 bases from J, with 15 bases in between. Germline CDR1 is SGHRS and CDR2 is YFSETQ. Here the CDR3 DNA reads TGCGCCAGCAGCCCTATCGGAGGAGATAATCAGCCCCAGCATTTT. The encoded protein is CASSPIGGDNQPQHF.

There are a few counts of this clone. This chain connects TRBV5-1 to TRBJ2-1; 11 nucleotides match TRBD2. Germline V gives CDR1 SGHRS, CDR2 YFSETQ. J gave up 3 bases and V 4 bases, and 3 bases lay outside the gene matches. This CDR3 comprises 15 residues. The CDR3, as DNA: TGCGCCAGCAGCACCGGGACTAGCGGCTACAATGAGCAGTTCTTC. Translating gives CASSTGTSGYNEQFF. The full variable domain, its missing parts supplied by reference TRBV5-1 and TRBJ2-1, is KAGVTQTPRYLIKTRGQQVTLSCSPISGHRSVSWYQQTPGQGLQFLFEYFSETQRNKGNFPGRFSGRQFSNSRSEMNVSTLELGDSALYLCASSTGTSGYNEQFFGPGTRLTVL.

About this clone itself: This specimen includes other DNA sequences encoding the same CDR3. The rearrangement links TRBV2 to TRBJ2-5; no clear D. Trimming left V 3 bases short and J 4 bases short, with 3 bases between. The germline V gene encodes CDR1 SNHLY and CDR2 FYNNEI. The CDR3 is 11 amino acids. The CDR3 sequence is CASSELETQYF. DNA for the CDR3: TGTGCCAGCAGTGAGCTAGAGACCCAGTACTTC.

This chain uses TRBV6-5 with TRBJ1-2; D is unresolved. V lost 2 bases and J lost 0, with 10 bases in between. Germline values: CDR1 MNHEY, CDR2 SVGAGI. This CDR3 has 15 residues. DNA of the CDR3: TGTGCCAGCAGTTACATCCGGCTACCTAACTATGGCTACACCTTC. Translating it yields CASSYIRLPNYGYTF.

V is TRBV7-2 and J is TRBJ2-2; 7 bases map to TRBD2. V lost 2 bases and J lost 2; bases outside the gene matches: 8. Germline assignment: CDR1 SGHTA and CDR2 FQGNSA. CDR3 size: 17 residues. CDR3 amino acids: CASSLTPASGNTGELFF. CDR3 sequence (DNA): TGTGCCAGCAGCTTAACCCCGGCTAGCGGAAACACCGGGGAGCTGTTTTTT.

This chain joins TRBV7-2 and TRBJ2-1, with 8 bases identical to TRBD1. Germline trimming cut 5 bases from V and 7 bases from J; bases unmatched to any gene: 10. The germline gives CDR1 SGHTA, CDR2 FQGNSA. This CDR3 has 15 amino acids. The CDR3 sequence is CASSRGTGGENEQFF. In DNA form, the CDR3 reads TGTGCCAGCAGCAGAGGGACAGGTGGGGAGAATGAGCAGTTCTTC.